What follows is one T cell receptor (beta chain) and its context. Its antigen is unknown. The entry originates in a study of CD8 T cells in ankylosing spondylitis. Overall study results and limits: Previously reported in reactive arthritis synovial fluid and blood were some of the motif variants. What appeared characteristic of ankylosing spondylitis blood was a TCR beta motif of under 10 highly homologous variants.

Per germline, CDR1 SGHAT and CDR2 FQNNGV. J gave up 6 bases and V 3 bases, and 8 bases lay outside the gene matches. The CDR3 is 15 residues long. From the 5' RACE reads, TCRdb called clonotypes with MiXCR, one entry per CDR3 protein. There are some 330,000 distinct CDR3 sequences in the sample; roughly 8% occur only once, and roughly 15% lies in the top ten. The chain recombines TRBV11-2 with TRBJ2-3, with TRBD2 identical over 8 bases. This clonotype originated in a male donor with ankylosing spondylitis. Source material: blood, either unsorted or a sorted T cell fraction (not recorded which). The CDR3 loop reads CASSFSSGRVDTQYF. The DNA for the CDR3 is TGTGCCAGCAGCTTCAGCAGCGGGAGAGTCGATACGCAGTATTTT.